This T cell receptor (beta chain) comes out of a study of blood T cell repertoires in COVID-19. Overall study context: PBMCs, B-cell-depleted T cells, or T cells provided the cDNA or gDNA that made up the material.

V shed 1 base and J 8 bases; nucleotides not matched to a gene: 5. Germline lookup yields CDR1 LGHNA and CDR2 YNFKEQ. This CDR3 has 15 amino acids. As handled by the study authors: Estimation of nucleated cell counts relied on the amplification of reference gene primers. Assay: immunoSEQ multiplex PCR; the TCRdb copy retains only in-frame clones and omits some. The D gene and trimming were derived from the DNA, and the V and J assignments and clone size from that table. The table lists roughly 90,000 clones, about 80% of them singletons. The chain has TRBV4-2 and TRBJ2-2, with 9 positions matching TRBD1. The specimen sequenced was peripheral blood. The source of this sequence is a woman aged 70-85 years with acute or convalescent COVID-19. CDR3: CASSQAQGARGELFF. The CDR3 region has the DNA TGTGCCAGCAGCCAAGCACAGGGGGCGAGGGGGGAGCTGTTTTTT.